The source of this T cell receptor (beta chain) is a study of T cells after yellow fever vaccination. Study outcomes and limitations: After the booster, over 95% of CD4 and approximately 87% of CD8 primary-response clones were re-detected. The appearance of a small share of clonotypes in both CD4 and CD8 compartments was observed. Repertoires obtained by FACS sorting could include abundant clonotypes that entered as contaminants from the bulk population.

In the case of this clonotype: Antigen specificity is unknown.

TCRdb re-called the 5' RACE reads with MiXCR, one entry per CDR3 protein. The sample lists 500,000 to 700,000 distinct CDR3 sequences, roughly a fifth occurring once. V trimming: 4 bases; J trimming: 3 bases; junction bases outside the gene matches: 18. The CDR3 has 19 amino acids. In germline, CDR1 is SGHDN, CDR2 FVKESK. This clonotype originated in a young man who received the YFV17D yellow fever vaccine. The chain recombines TRBV14 with TRBJ2-1; TRBD2 agrees at 7 bases. The sample consisted of PBMCs, taken 15 days after the yellow fever booster vaccination. The CDR3 loop is CASSPASVLARARYNEQFF. The CDR3 bases are TGTGCCAGCAGCCCGGCATCTGTACTAGCGCGAGCGCGCTACAATGAGCAGTTCTTC.